These 13 T cell receptor beta chains were all obtained from the same sample, sequenced in a study of blood T cell repertoires in COVID-19. Some clones are missing from TCRdb's copy, which holds only in-frame ones; the method was immunoSEQ multiplex PCR. The sample records some 200,000 clones, just over 85% being singletons. The source material was peripheral blood. The source is a man aged 18-30 years with active or convalescent COVID-19.

The chain is built from TRBV6-5 and TRBJ2-5, with TRBD1 identical over 8 bases. This CDR3 has 14 amino acids. The V gene's germline CDR1 is MNHEY and CDR2 SVGAGI. The junction had 10 bases not matched to a gene; V was cut back by 8 bases and J by 5 bases. The CDR3 DNA reads as TGTGCCAGCTCTCTCGGACAGGGTAGCGAGACCCAGTACTTC. Translating gives CASSLGQGSETQYF.

V usage is TRBV3-1 (or the pseudogene TRBV3-2) and J usage is TRBJ2-3; the match to TRBD1 covers 8 bases. Germline loops: CDR1 LGHDT, CDR2 YNNKEL (reference sequence). The CDR3 covers 17 residues. J gave up 1 base and V 1 base, and 7 bases lay outside the gene matches. The CDR3 sequence: CASSQGTGWGGTDTQYF. The CDR3 DNA reads as TGTGCCAGCAGCCAAGGGACAGGGTGGGGTGGCACAGATACGCAGTATTTT.

J is TRBJ1-5 and V is TRBV3-1 (or the pseudogene TRBV3-2); D is perhaps TRBD1 (6 bases). The V gene's germline CDR1 is LGHDT and CDR2 YNNKEL (reference sequence). With 3 bases removed from V and 6 bases from J, the gap between germline ends came to 15 bases. The CDR3 runs to 15 residues. Here the CDR3 DNA reads TGTGCCAGCAGCCAGACTACAACAGGGAGTCAGCCCCAGCATTTT. It encodes CASSQTTTGSQPQHF.

This chain joins TRBV7-9 and TRBJ1-1; 8 bases align to TRBD1. Germline V CDR1 and CDR2: SEHNR, FQNEAQ (reference sequence). V was pared by 4 bases and J by 4 bases, with 2 bases of the junction left unmatched. The CDR3 runs to 13 residues. Here the CDR3 reads CASSSGTGTEAFF. The CDR3 DNA reads as TGTGCCAGCAGCTCTGGGACAGGCACTGAAGCTTTCTTT.

The gene calls are TRBV10-2 and TRBJ2-5; 11 positions agree with TRBD2. V shed 6 bases, J shed 4 bases, and the junction held 4 bases outside the gene matches. The length of the CDR3 is 14 residues. CDR1 and CDR2 from the germline V gene are WSHSY and SAAADI. CDR3 bases: TGCGCCAGCAGACTAGCGGGGGAAGGAGAGACCCAGTACTTC. Translated, it gives CASRLAGEGETQYF.

The chain uses TRBV7-9 and TRBJ1-4, with 7 bases lining up with TRBD1. Trimming at V came to 2 bases and at J to 8 bases, leaving 11 bases not matched to a gene. Germline assignment: CDR1 SEHNR and CDR2 FQNEAQ (reference sequence). The CDR3 has 16 amino acids. The CDR3 DNA sequence: TGTGCCAGCAGCTTACCCGAAACAGGGGCTAGGGAAAAACTGTTTTTT. Its protein is CASSLPETGAREKLFF.

The J gene is TRBJ1-2, the V gene TRBV27, with D unresolved. Germline-derived CDR1 and CDR2 are MNHEY and SMNVEV (reference sequence). Trimming cost V 6 bases and J 0 bases, with 8 bases left between them. The CDR3 is 13 amino acids. The CDR3 reads CASRDTSNYGYTF. As DNA, the CDR3 is TGTGCCAGCAGAGACACGTCTAACTATGGCTACACCTTC.

The chain joins TRBV19 to TRBJ2-6; D uncertain. Per germline, CDR1 LNHDA and CDR2 SQIVND (reference sequence). Trimming left V 6 bases short and J 0 bases short, with 9 bases between. This CDR3 has 15 amino acids. CDR3 coding DNA: TGTGCCAGTAGCCCCACAGCCTCTGGGGCCAACGTCCTGACTTTC. It specifies CASSPTASGANVLTF.

This clone has only one observation. V usage is TRBV29-1 and J usage is TRBJ1-3; D gene uncertain. Trimming took 0 bases from V and 2 from J, leaving 14 bases between them. Germline CDR1 and CDR2: SQVTM and ANQGSEA. The CDR3 is made up of 16 amino acids. In DNA, the CDR3 is TGCAGCGTTGAAGACAGGTCCCGTTTTGCTGGAAACACCATATATTTT. Its translation is CSVEDRSRFAGNTIYF.

V is TRBV13 and J is TRBJ2-7; D is undetermined. This CDR3 has 12 amino acids. Germline V gives CDR1 PRHDT, CDR2 FYEKMQ (reference sequence). V was trimmed by 3 bases and J by 7 bases, leaving 10 bases between them. The CDR3 nucleotides are TGTGCCAGCAGCTTCTCCACTCGGGAGCAGTACTTC. Translation gives CASSFSTREQYF.

The chain carries TRBV19 and TRBJ1-2, with D possibly TRBD1 on 6 matching bases. The V end lost 3 bases, the J end lost 6 bases, and 11 bases lay between the germline ends. The CDR3 is 13 amino acids. Looked up from germline, CDR1 is LNHDA and CDR2 is SQIVND (reference sequence). The CDR3 loop reads CASSIGQINGYTF. The CDR3 DNA is TGTGCCAGTAGTATCGGACAGATCAATGGCTACACCTTC.

The rearrangement uses TRBV20-1 and TRBJ2-1, with D perhaps matching TRBD1 (6 bases). The CDR3 contains 15 residues. Trimming took 3 bases from V and 0 from J, leaving 12 bases between them. CDR1 and CDR2 from the germline V gene are DFQATT and SNEGSKA (reference sequence). The CDR3 DNA reads as TGCAGTGCTAGTAGGTCCAGGGGCTCCTACAATGAGCAGTTCTTC. It specifies CSASRSRGSYNEQFF.

J is TRBJ2-7 and V is TRBV6-2 or TRBV6-3; D gene ambiguous. V was pared by 4 bases and J by 2 bases, with 3 bases between. Germline V lookup: CDR1 MNHEY, CDR2 SVGEGT. The CDR3 consists of 11 residues. This CDR3 reads CASSSAYEQYF. CDR3 nucleotides: TGTGCCAGCAGTTCCGCCTACGAGCAGTACTTC.